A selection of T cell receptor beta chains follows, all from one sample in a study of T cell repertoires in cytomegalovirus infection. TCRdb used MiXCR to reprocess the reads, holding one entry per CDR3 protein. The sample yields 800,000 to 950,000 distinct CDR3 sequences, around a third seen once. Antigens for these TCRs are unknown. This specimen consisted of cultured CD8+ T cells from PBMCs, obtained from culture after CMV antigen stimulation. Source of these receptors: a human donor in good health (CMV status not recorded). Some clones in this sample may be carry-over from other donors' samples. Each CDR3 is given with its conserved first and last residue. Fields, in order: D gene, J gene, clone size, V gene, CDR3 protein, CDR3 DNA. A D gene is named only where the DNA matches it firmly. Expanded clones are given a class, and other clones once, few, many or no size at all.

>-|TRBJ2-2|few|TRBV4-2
CASSQDQVYPGELFF
TGTGCCAGCAGCCAAGATCAAGTATACCCCGGGGAGCTGTTTTTT
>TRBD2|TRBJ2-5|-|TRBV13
CASSSRLAGPQKTQYF
TGTGCCAGCAGCAGCCGACTAGCGGGACCTCAGAAGACCCAGTACTTC
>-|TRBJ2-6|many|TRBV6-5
CASLPTSGANVLTF
TGTGCCAGCCTTCCGACCTCTGGGGCCAACGTCCTGACTTTC
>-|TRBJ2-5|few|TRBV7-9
CASSRLAQPQETQYF
TGTGCCAGCAGCCGCCTGGCCCAGCCCCAAGAGACCCAGTACTTC
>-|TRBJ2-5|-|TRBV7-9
CASILKEGGYQETQYF
TGTGCCAGCATACTTAAAGAGGGGGGCTACCAAGAGACCCAGTACTTC
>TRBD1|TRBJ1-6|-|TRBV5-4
CASSDGGTGGLPLHF
TGTGCCAGCAGCGATGGTGGGACAGGGGGCTTACCCCTCCACTTT
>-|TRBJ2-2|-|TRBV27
CASSLVGRPNTGELFF
TGTGCCAGCAGTTTAGTCGGCAGACCAAACACCGGGGAGCTGTTTTTT
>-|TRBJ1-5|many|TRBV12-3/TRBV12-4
CASSPRGGQPQHF
TGTGCCAGCAGCCCCAGGGGTGGCCAGCCCCAGCATTTT
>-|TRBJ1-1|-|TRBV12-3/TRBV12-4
CASSDGYATEAFF
TGTGCCAGCAGCGACGGATACGCCACTGAAGCTTTCTTT
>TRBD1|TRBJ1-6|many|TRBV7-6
CASSPKPGGGGSPLHF
TGTGCCAGCAGCCCAAAGCCAGGGGGCGGGGGATCACCCCTCCACTTT
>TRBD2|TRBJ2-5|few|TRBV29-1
CSVVTAGGTETQYF
TGCAGCGTTGTTACAGCGGGGGGGACCGAGACCCAGTACTTC
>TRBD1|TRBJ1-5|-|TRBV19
CASNEGAGQPQHF
TGTGCCAGTAATGAGGGGGCAGGTCAGCCCCAGCATTTT
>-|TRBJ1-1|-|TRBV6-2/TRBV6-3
CASRHVDGNTEAFF
TGTGCCAGCCGACACGTGGACGGGAACACTGAAGCTTTCTTT
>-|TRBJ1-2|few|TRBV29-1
CSVTGDYGYTF
TGCAGCGTGACAGGAGACTATGGCTACACCTTC
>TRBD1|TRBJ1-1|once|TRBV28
CASSLFSPRTGEDTEAFF
TGTGCCAGCAGTTTGTTTTCCCCACGGACAGGAGAAGACACTGAAGCTTTCTTT
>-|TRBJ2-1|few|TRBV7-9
CASSPTEAARANEQFF
TGTGCCAGCAGCCCTACAGAGGCCGCCAGGGCCAATGAGCAGTTCTTC
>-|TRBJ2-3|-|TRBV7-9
CASSLGTADTQYF
TGTGCCAGCAGCTTAGGGACGGCAGATACGCAGTATTTT
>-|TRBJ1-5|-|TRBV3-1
CASSPATQPQHF
TGTGCCAGCAGCCCCGCCACTCAGCCCCAGCATTTT
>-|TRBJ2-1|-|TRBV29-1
CSVEGAENFYNEQFF
TGCAGCGTTGAAGGGGCAGAGAACTTTTACAATGAGCAGTTCTTC
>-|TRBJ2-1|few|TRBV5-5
CASSLYTLYNEQFF
TGTGCCAGCAGCTTGTACACCCTGTACAATGAGCAGTTCTTC
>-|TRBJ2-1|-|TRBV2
CASLRNEQFF
TGTGCCAGCCTCCGTAATGAGCAGTTCTTC
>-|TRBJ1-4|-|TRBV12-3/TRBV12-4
CASSFQARGNEKLFF
TGTGCCAGCAGTTTTCAGGCCCGGGGGAATGAAAAACTGTTTTTT